These 12 T cell receptor beta chains were all obtained from the same sample, sequenced in a study of identical twins. TCRdb re-derived calls from the 5' RACE reads in MiXCR, one entry per CDR3 protein. This table has about 1.7 million distinct CDR3 sequences, about 32% appearing once. Specimen: cord blood. The origin of the receptors is a newborn girl in good health.

This clonotype was detected only a few times. The V and J genes are TRBV5-6 and TRBJ2-5; 7 nucleotides align to TRBD1. Germline loops: CDR1 SGHDT, CDR2 YYEEEE. The CDR3 has 14 amino acids. With V trimmed by 2 bases and J by 3 bases, 4 bases remained unmatched. The CDR3 DNA reads TGTGCCAGCAGCTTCCCGGGACAGAAAGAGACCCAGTACTTC. Its protein product is CASSFPGQKETQYF.

The chain carries TRBV6-5 and TRBJ1-5, with TRBD1 matching 8 bases. Per germline, CDR1 MNHEY and CDR2 SVGAGI. V shed 2 bases, J shed 1 base, and the junction held 7 bases outside the gene matches. The CDR3 has 17 residues. The CDR3 DNA reads TGTGCCAGCAGTTACGGAACGGACAGGGTGAGCAATCAGCCCCAGCATTTT. The encoded protein is CASSYGTDRVSNQPQHF.

The chain is built from TRBV3-1 and TRBJ1-1; perhaps TRBD1 as D (5 bases). The CDR3 has 15 amino acids. Trimming took off 5 bases at V and 0 bases at J, with 13 bases between the two ends. Germline V lookup: CDR1 LGHDT, CDR2 YNNKEL (reference sequence). In DNA, the CDR3 is TGTGCCAGCAGCGCCATCGACAGATTGAACACTGAAGCTTTCTTT. It yields the protein CASSAIDRLNTEAFF. Combining the CDR3 with reference TRBV3-1 and TRBJ1-1 gives the whole variable domain DTAVSQTPKYLVTQMGNDKSIKCEQNLGHDTMYWYKQDSKKFLKIMFSYNNKELIINETVPNRFSPKSPDKAHLNLHINSLELGDSAVYFCASSAIDRLNTEAFFGQGTRLTVV.

The chain joins TRBV20-1 to TRBJ2-3; 8 bases map to TRBD1. Germline V gene sequence: CDR1 DFQATT, CDR2 SNEGSKA (reference sequence). V was pared by 0 bases and J by 0 bases, with 5 bases of the junction left unmatched. There are 16 residues in the CDR3. In DNA, the CDR3 is TGCAGTGCTAGAGATCGGGACAGGTATAGCACAGATACGCAGTATTTT. This codes for CSARDRDRYSTDTQYF.

The chain links TRBV2 to TRBJ2-4; 12 nucleotides match TRBD2. The CDR3 sequence is 14 residues long. J was trimmed by 7 bases and V by 4 bases; bases with no gene match: 2. Germline V lookup: CDR1 SNHLY, CDR2 FYNNEI. This CDR3 is CASSGTSGANIQYF. In DNA form, the CDR3 reads TGTGCCAGCAGTGGGACTAGCGGGGCGAACATTCAGTACTTC.

The chain links TRBV27 to TRBJ2-5; no clear D gene. The end of the DNA fits TRBJ2-7 better, so the J call may be wrong. The CDR3 covers 13 residues. CDR1 MNHEY and CDR2 SMNVEV come from the germline V gene (reference sequence). The CDR3 DNA reads as TGTGCCAGCAGTTGGTCAGGTTCCCACGAGCAGTACTTC. This encodes CASSWSGSHEQYF.

This clonotype was detected many times. The rearrangement joins TRBV4-2 to TRBJ2-1, with 9 positions matching TRBD2. This CDR3 spans 16 amino acids. J gave up 3 bases and V 0 bases, and 3 bases lay outside the gene matches. Germline V lookup: CDR1 LGHNA, CDR2 YNFKEQ. The CDR3 DNA reads as TGTGCCAGCAGCCAAGAAGTGACTAGCGGCTACAATGAGCAGTTCTTC. It codes for CASSQEVTSGYNEQFF.

V and J are TRBV20-1 and TRBJ2-7; D gene ambiguous. V dropped 3 bases and J dropped 3 bases, with 9 bases sitting between them. CDR1 and CDR2 from the germline V gene are DFQATT and SNEGSKA (reference sequence). CDR3 length equals 12 residues. CDR3 loop: CSASGQFYEQYF. The DNA of the CDR3 is TGCAGTGCTAGTGGGCAGTTCTACGAGCAGTACTTC.

Note on this clonotype: This may arise from a read error, as a much more abundant clone is one base away. The gene calls are TRBV21-1 and TRBJ1-1. TRBV21-1 is shown as a pseudogene. CDR3 size: 14 residues. The CDR3 nucleotides read TGTGCCAGCAGCAAAGAGGCAGGGAACACTGAAGCTTTCTTT. It translates to CASSKEAGNTEAFF.

This clonotype has just a few counts. The chain employs TRBV7-2 and TRBJ2-7; possible D gene TRBD2, 6 bases. Trimming stripped 5 bases from V and 3 bases from J, with 14 bases between. Germline V gives CDR1 SGHTA, CDR2 FQGNSA. The CDR3 is 14 amino acids. CDR3 amino acids: CASSLYRGIYEQYF. In DNA form, the CDR3 reads TGTGCCAGCAGCCTATATCGGGGGATCTACGAGCAGTACTTC. The whole variable domain, remainder taken from reference TRBV7-2 and TRBJ2-7, is GAGVSQSPSNKVTEKGKDVELRCDPISGHTALYWYRQSLGQGLEFLIYFQGNSAPDKSGLPSDRFSAERTGGSVSTLTIQRTQQEDSAVYLCASSLYRGIYEQYFGPGTRLTVT.

The chain uses TRBV12-3 or TRBV12-4 and TRBJ2-6, with D hard to call. The V and J ends lost 4 bases and 4 bases respectively, with 11 bases between them. The CDR3 is 15 amino acids. CDR3 sequence reads: CASSSRVGGANVLTF. For the CDR3, the DNA is TGTGCCAGCAGTTCACGGGTGGGAGGGGCCAACGTCCTGACTTTC.

This clonotype has only a few counts. The rearrangement uses TRBV5-1 and TRBJ2-2; D is unclear. The CDR3 totals 15 residues. The germline V and J ends were trimmed by 0 bases and 2 bases, with 8 bases remaining between them. Germline V CDR1 and CDR2: SGHRS, YFSETQ. CDR3 nucleotide sequence: TGCGCCAGCAGCTTGGCCCAGGATAACACCGGGGAGCTGTTTTTT. Its translation: CASSLAQDNTGELFF.